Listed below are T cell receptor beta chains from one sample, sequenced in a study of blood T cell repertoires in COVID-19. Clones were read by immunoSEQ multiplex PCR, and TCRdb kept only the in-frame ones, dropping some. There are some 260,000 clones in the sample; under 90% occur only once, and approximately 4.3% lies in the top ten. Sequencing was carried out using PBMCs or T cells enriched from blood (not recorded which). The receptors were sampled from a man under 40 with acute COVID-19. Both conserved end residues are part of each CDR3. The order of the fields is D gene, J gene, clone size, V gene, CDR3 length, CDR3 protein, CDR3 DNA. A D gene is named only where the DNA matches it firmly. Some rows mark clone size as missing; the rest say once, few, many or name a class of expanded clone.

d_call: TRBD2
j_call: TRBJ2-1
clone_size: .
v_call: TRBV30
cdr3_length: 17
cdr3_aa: CAWSKSSGSNSYNEQFF
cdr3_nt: TGTGCCTGGAGTAAGAGTAGCGGGAGCAATTCCTACAATGAGCAGTTCTTC

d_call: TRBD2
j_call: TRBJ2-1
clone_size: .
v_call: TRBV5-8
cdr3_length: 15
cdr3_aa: CASSYRTSGNNEQFF
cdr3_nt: TGTGCCAGCAGCTATCGGACTAGCGGGAACAATGAGCAGTTCTTC

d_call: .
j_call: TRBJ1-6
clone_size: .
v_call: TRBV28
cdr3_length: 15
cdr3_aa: CASSFLDSLGSPLHF
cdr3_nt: TGTGCCAGCAGTTTTTTGGACAGCCTAGGGTCACCCCTCCACTTT

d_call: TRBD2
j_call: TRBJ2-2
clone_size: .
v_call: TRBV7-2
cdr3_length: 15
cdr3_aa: CASSPQTSGRGELFF
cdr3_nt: TGTGCCAGCAGCCCCCAGACTAGCGGTCGCGGGGAGCTGTTTTTT

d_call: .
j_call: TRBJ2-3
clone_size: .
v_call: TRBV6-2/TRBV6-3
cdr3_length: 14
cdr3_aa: CASSMAGVGDTQYF
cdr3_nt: TGTGCCAGCAGCATGGCAGGGGTTGGAGATACGCAGTATTTT

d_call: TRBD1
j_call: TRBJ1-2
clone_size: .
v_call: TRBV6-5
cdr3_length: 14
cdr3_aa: CASKQGRTNYGYTF
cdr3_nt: TGTGCCAGCAAACAGGGGAGGACTAACTATGGCTACACCTTC

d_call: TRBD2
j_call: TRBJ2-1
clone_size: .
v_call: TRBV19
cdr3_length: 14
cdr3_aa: CASSMGLAANEQFF
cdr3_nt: TGTGCCAGTAGTATGGGACTAGCGGCCAATGAGCAGTTCTTC

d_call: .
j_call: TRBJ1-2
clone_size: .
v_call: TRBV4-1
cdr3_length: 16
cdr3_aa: CASSQGERGINYGYTF
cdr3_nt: TGCGCCAGCAGCCAGGGGGAAAGGGGGATTAACTATGGCTACACCTTC

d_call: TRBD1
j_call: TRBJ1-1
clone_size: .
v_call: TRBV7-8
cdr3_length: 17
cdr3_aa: CASSSKSGTGAQGEAFF
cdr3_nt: TGTGCCAGCAGCTCAAAAAGCGGGACAGGGGCACAGGGTGAAGCTTTCTTT

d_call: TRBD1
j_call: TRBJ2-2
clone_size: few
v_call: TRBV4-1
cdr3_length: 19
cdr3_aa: CASSQDGSGGTGRTGELFF
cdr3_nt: TGCGCCAGCAGCCAAGATGGCTCCGGTGGGACAGGCCGGACCGGGGAGCTGTTTTTT

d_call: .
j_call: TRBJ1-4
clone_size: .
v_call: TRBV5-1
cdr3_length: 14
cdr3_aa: CASRNRALHEKLFF
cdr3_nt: TGCGCCAGCCGGAACAGGGCTCTCCATGAAAAACTGTTTTTT

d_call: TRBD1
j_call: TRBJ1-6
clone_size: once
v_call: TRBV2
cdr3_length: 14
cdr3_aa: CASSYGQGDSPLHF
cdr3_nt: TGTGCCAGCAGTTATGGACAGGGGGATTCACCCCTCCACTTT

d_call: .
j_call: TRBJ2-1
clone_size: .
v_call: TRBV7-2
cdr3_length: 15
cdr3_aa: CASSLLLGPANEQFF
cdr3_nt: TGTGCCAGCAGCTTACTGCTAGGCCCCGCCAATGAGCAGTTCTTC

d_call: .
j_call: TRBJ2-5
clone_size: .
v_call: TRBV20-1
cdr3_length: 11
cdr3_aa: CSASYMETQYF
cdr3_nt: TGCAGTGCTAGTTACATGGAGACCCAGTACTTC

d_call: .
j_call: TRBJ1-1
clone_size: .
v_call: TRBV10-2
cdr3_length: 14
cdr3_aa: CASSERTYNTEAFF
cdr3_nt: TGCGCCAGCAGTGAGAGGACATACAACACTGAAGCTTTCTTT

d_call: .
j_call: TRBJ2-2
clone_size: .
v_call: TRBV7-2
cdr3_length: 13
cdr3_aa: CASSGSITGELFF
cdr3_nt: TGTGCCAGCAGCGGCTCAATTACCGGGGAGCTGTTTTTT

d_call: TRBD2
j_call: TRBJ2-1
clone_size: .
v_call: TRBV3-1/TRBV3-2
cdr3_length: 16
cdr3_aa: CASSPLTGTSANEQFF
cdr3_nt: TGTGCCAGCAGCCCGTTGACCGGGACTAGCGCGAATGAGCAGTTCTTC

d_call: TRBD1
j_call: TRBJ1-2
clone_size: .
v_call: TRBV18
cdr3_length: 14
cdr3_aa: CASSLGQELYGYTF
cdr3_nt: TGTGCCAGCTCTCTCGGACAGGAACTATATGGCTACACCTTC

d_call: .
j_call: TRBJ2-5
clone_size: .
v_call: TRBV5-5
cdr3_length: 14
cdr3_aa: CASSSTRFQETQYF
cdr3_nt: TGTGCCAGCAGTAGCACTCGATTCCAAGAGACCCAGTACTTC

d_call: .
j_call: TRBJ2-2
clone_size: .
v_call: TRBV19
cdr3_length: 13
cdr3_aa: CASTPRSTGELFF
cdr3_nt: TGTGCCAGTACTCCACGGTCTACCGGGGAGCTGTTTTTT

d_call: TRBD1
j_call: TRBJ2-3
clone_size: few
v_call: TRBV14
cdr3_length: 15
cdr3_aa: CASTPLDRVTDTQYF
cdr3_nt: TGTGCCAGCACCCCTCTCGACAGGGTAACAGATACGCAGTATTTT

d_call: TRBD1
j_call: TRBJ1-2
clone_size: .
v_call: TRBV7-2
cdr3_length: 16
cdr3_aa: CASSSKAGGAITGYTF
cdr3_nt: TGTGCCAGCAGCTCAAAGGCAGGGGGCGCTATAACTGGCTACACCTTC

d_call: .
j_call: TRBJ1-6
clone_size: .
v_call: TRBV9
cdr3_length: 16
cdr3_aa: CASSPVGSSYNSPLHF
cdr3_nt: TGTGCCAGCAGTCCGGTGGGGAGCTCCTATAATTCACCCCTCCACTTT

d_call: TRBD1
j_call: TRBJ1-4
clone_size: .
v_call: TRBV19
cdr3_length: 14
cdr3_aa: CASSRTGNFEKLFF
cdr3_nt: TGTGCCAGTTCTCGGACAGGAAATTTTGAAAAACTGTTTTTT

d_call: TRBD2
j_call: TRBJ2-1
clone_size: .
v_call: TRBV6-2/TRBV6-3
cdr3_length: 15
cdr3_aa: CASSRAGVVINEQFF
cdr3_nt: TGTGCCAGCAGCCGGGCGGGGGTTGTTATCAATGAGCAGTTCTTC

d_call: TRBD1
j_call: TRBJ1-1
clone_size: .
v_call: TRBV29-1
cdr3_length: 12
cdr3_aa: CSVVTGLTEAFF
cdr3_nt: TGCAGCGTTGTGACAGGGCTCACTGAAGCTTTCTTT

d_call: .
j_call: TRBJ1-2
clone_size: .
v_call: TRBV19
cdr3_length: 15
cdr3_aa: CASSIGASNNYGYTF
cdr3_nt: TGTGCCAGTAGTATAGGGGCCAGTAATAACTATGGCTACACCTTC

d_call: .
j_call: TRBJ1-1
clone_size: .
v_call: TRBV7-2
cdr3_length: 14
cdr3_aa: CASSLDSMGPEAFF
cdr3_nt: TGTGCCAGCAGCTTAGACTCAATGGGCCCTGAAGCTTTCTTT

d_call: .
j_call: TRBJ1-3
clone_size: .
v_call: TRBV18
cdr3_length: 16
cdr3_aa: CASSPKDPGSGNTIYF
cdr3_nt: TGTGCCAGCTCACCAAAAGACCCGGGGTCTGGAAACACCATATATTTT

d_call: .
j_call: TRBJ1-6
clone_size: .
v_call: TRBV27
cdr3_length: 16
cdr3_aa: CASSPWVGQGPSPLHF
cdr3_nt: TGTGCCAGCAGTCCCTGGGTAGGGCAGGGTCCTTCACCCCTCCACTTT

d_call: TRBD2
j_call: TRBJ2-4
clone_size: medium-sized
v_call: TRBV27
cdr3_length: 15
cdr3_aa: CASSRRSGGKNIQYF
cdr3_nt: TGTGCCAGCAGTCGGCGGTCGGGGGGGAAAAACATTCAGTACTTC

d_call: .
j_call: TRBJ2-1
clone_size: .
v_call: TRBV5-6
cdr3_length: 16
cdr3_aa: CASSLGVSNSYNEQFF
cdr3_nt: TGTGCCAGCAGCTTGGGGGTTAGCAACTCCTACAATGAGCAGTTCTTC

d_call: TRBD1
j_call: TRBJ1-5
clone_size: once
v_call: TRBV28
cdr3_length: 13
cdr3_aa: CASRRTGTQPQHF
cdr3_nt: TGTGCCAGCAGGCGGACAGGGACTCAGCCCCAGCATTTT

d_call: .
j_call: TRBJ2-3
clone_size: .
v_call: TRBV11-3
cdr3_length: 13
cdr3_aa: CASSLQGGHTQYF
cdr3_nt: TGTGCCAGCAGCTTACAGGGAGGACATACGCAGTATTTT

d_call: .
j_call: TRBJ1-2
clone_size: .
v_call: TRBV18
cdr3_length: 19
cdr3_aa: CASSPTHKTGEQDTYGYTF
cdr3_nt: TGTGCCAGCTCACCGACACACAAAACGGGGGAACAGGACACCTATGGCTACACCTTC

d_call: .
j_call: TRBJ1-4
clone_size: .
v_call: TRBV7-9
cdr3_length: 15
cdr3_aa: CASSRTRGVNEKLFF
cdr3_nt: TGTGCCAGCAGCCGGACCAGGGGAGTTAATGAAAAACTGTTTTTT

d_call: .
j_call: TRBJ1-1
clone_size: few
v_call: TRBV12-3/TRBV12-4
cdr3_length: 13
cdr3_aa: CASILQENTEAFF
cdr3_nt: TGTGCCAGCATTCTACAGGAGAACACTGAAGCTTTCTTT

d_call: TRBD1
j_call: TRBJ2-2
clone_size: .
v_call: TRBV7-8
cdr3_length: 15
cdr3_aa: CASSLGGQGTGELFF
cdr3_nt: TGTGCCAGCAGCTTAGGGGGACAGGGTACAGGGGAGCTGTTTTTT

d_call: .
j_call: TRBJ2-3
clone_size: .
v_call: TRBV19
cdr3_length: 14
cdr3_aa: CASSISRAADTQYF
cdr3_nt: TGTGCCAGTAGTATTTCCAGGGCCGCAGATACGCAGTATTTT

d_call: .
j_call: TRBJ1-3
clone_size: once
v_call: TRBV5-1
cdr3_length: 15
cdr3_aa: CASSLPGTEGNTIYF
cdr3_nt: TGCGCCAGCAGCTTGCCAGGAACGGAAGGAAACACCATATATTTT

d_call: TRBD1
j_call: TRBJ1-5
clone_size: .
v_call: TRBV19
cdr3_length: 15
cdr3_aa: CASMEGQSSNQPQHF
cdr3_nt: TGTGCCAGTATGGAGGGACAGTCAAGCAATCAGCCCCAGCATTTT